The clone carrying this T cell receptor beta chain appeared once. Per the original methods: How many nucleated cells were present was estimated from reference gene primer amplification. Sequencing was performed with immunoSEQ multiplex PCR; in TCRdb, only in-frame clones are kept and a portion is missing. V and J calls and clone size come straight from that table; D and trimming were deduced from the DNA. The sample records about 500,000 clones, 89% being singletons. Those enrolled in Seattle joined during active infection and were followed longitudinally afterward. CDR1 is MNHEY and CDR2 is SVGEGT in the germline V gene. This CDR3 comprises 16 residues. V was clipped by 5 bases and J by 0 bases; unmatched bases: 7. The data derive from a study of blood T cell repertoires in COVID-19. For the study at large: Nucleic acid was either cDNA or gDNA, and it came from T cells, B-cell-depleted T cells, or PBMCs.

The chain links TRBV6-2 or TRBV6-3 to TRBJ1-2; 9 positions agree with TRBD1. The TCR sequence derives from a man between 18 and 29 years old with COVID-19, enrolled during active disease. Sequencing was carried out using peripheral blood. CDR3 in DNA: TGTGCCAGCAGTCCCTGGGGACAGGGCACTAACTATGGCTACACCTTC. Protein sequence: CASSPWGQGTNYGYTF.